This T cell receptor (beta chain) was retrieved from a study of blood T cells in healthy people across ages. Study in general: Per two T cells, template switching captured roughly one barcoded beta molecule.

Of note for this clonotype: Its target is unknown.

The second PCR ran about 6 to 12 cycles with a sample-barcoded 5' primer and J-beta primers. TCRdb called the 5' RACE reads again in MiXCR, with one record for every CDR3 protein. The sample lists around 1,800,000 distinct CDR3 sequences; roughly two fifths were seen once. Trimming left V 4 bases short and J 5 bases short, with 14 bases between. Germline V gives CDR1 SGDLS, CDR2 YYNGEE. This CDR3 has 14 amino acids. Study-level points and caveats: Older individuals had lower TCR beta diversity per million T cells (the decline was roughly linear).

This clonotype was obtained from a human donor in good health. The chain employs TRBV9 and TRBJ2-3, with D perhaps TRBD1 or TRBD2 (5 bases each). Material: blood. CDR3 protein: CASSPARGEDTQYF. CDR3 DNA: TGTGCCAGCAGCCCGGCGAGGGGAGAAGATACGCAGTATTTT.